These 30 T cell receptor beta chains were all obtained from the same sample, sequenced in a study of blood T cell repertoires in COVID-19. TCRdb's table, derived via immunoSEQ multiplex PCR, lists solely in-frame clones and lacks some. The table includes approximately 100,000 clones, about 90% detected once. Sequencing was carried out using peripheral blood. The source is a human donor in a cohort sampled during active COVID-19.

The genes are TRBV5-6 and TRBJ1-5; D unresolved. Deletions cut 0 bases from V and 1 base from J, with 5 bases between. The CDR3 is 14 amino acids. CDR1 is SGHDT, CDR2 YYEEEE, per germline. The CDR3 sequence: CASSLGSSNQPQHF. CDR3 sequence (DNA): TGTGCCAGCAGCTTGGGAAGCAGCAATCAGCCCCAGCATTTT.

This rearrangement joins TRBV19 to TRBJ2-2; D possibly corresponds to TRBD1 (5 bases). Germline CDR1 is LNHDA and CDR2 is SQIVND (reference sequence). V was trimmed by 7 bases and J by 0 bases, leaving 12 bases between them. The CDR3 runs to 15 residues. The CDR3: CASIDDSTNTGELFF. DNA of the CDR3: TGTGCCAGTATCGATGACAGCACGAACACCGGGGAGCTGTTTTTT.

DNA of the CDR3: TGTGCCAGTAGTACCGGGGCGGGGTTTGGGGTGAACACTGAAGCTTTCTTT. It codes for CASSTGAGFGVNTEAFF. The J gene is TRBJ1-1, the V gene TRBV19; D may be TRBD1 (5 bases). The CDR3 runs 17 residues. Germline CDR1 LNHDA, CDR2 SQIVND (reference sequence). V lost 4 bases and J lost 0, with 18 bases in between.

The rearrangement links TRBV30 to TRBJ1-2, with TRBD1 matching 7 bases. The CDR3 has 11 residues. Germline CDR1 and CDR2: GTSNPN and SVGIG (reference sequence). Unmatched junction bases numbered 3, after V lost 4 bases and J lost 7 bases. CDR3: CAWTAGGGYTF. The CDR3 DNA sequence: TGTGCCTGGACCGCAGGGGGTGGCTACACCTTC.

The V and J genes are TRBV19 and TRBJ2-2; 9 positions match TRBD2. This CDR3 has 15 amino acids. The V and J ends lost 6 bases and 2 bases, in that order; junction bases with no gene match: 4. CDR1 LNHDA and CDR2 SQIVND come from the germline V gene (reference sequence). CDR3 bases: TGTGCCAGTAGGGCTAGCGGGGCAAACACCGGGGAGCTGTTTTTT. This translates into CASRASGANTGELFF.

CDR3 protein: CASSIAVRVMKGYNEQFF. The DNA of the CDR3 is TGTGCCAGTAGTATAGCAGTAAGGGTAATGAAGGGGTACAATGAGCAGTTCTTC. The chain carries TRBV19 and TRBJ2-1, with D maybe TRBD1 (5 bases). The CDR3 is 18 residues long. Trimming left V 1 base short and J 4 bases short, with 20 bases between. Germline values: CDR1 LNHDA, CDR2 SQIVND (reference sequence).

This chain joins TRBV28 and TRBJ2-7, with TRBD1 matching 8 bases. Germline loops: CDR1 MDHEN, CDR2 SYDVKM. The CDR3 runs to 14 residues. V was pared by 4 bases and J by 5 bases, with 7 bases of the junction left unmatched. In DNA form, the CDR3 reads TGTGCCAGCAGTTATGGGGACAGGTTAAACGAGCAGTACTTC. It yields the protein CASSYGDRLNEQYF.

The chain employs TRBV14 and TRBJ1-2, with D possibly TRBD1 on 6 matching bases. V was clipped by 4 bases and J by 6 bases, with 9 bases between them. The CDR3 is 12 amino acids. Germline CDR1 is SGHDN and CDR2 is FVKESK. The CDR3: CASSPRQDGYTF. CDR3 in DNA: TGTGCCAGCAGCCCCCGACAGGATGGCTACACCTTC.

The rearrangement uses TRBV5-3 and TRBJ2-2; TRBD2 matches at 11 bases. Being an ORF, TRBV5-3 has a function that is uncertain. The CDR3 contains 14 residues. The V segment lost 8 bases and the J segment 4 bases; nucleotides outside the gene matches: 4. DNA of the CDR3: TGTGCCAGTACCGGACTAGCGGGCACCGGGGAGCTGTTTTTT. This gives the protein CASTGLAGTGELFF.

This chain connects TRBV18 to TRBJ1-4; D ambiguous. The CDR3 length is 14 residues. Germline CDR1 is KGHSH and CDR2 is LQKENI. V lost 5 bases and J lost 8, with 15 bases in between. CDR3 DNA: TGTGCCAGCTCAACGGCGGCCGGAGGGGAAAAACTGTTTTTT. Translated: CASSTAAGGEKLFF.

The CDR3 coding sequence is TGTGCCAGCAGACTTGAGGGTTATGGCTACACCTTC. Its translation: CASRLEGYGYTF. The chain has TRBV28 and TRBJ1-2; no clear D gene. The CDR3 consists of 12 residues. The V gene lost 6 bases and the J gene lost 5 bases, with 10 bases spanning the gap. The germline gives CDR1 MDHEN, CDR2 SYDVKM.

This chain connects TRBV29-1 to TRBJ2-1, with D hard to call. This CDR3 has 14 amino acids. V was clipped by 0 bases and J by 7 bases, with 13 bases between them. Germline V lookup: CDR1 SQVTM, CDR2 ANQGSEA. The CDR3 bases are TGCAGCGTTGAAGAGGTGTCCGAGGCGAATGAGCAGTTCTTC. This encodes CSVEEVSEANEQFF.

The chain couples TRBV3-1 (or the pseudogene TRBV3-2) to TRBJ2-1; no clear D. The CDR3 contains 11 residues. Trimming stripped 3 bases from V and 10 bases from J, with 7 bases between. Germline V gene sequence: CDR1 LGHDT, CDR2 YNNKEL (reference sequence). CDR3 loop: CASSHRSEQFF. The CDR3 nucleotides read TGTGCCAGCAGCCACCGGTCAGAGCAGTTCTTC.

This clone occurred once. The CDR3 bases are TGTGCCAGCAGTGACAGACTAGCGGGAGGAATCGGTGACGAGCAGTACTTC. As protein: CASSDRLAGGIGDEQYF. The chain employs TRBV2 and TRBJ2-7; 13 positions agree with TRBD2. The germline V gene has CDR1 SNHLY and CDR2 FYNNEI. The trim removed 3 bases at V and 5 bases at J, leaving 10 bases unmatched. The CDR3 sequence is 17 residues long.

The gene calls are TRBV6-6 and TRBJ2-5, with TRBD1 matching over 7 bases. The CDR3 extends over 14 amino acids. V lost 5 bases, J lost 5 bases, and 8 bases stayed unmatched. Germline CDR1 is MNHNY and CDR2 is SVGAGI (reference sequence). The chain's CDR3 is CASSPTGVWETQYF. CDR3 coding DNA: TGTGCCAGCAGTCCTACAGGGGTTTGGGAGACCCAGTACTTC.

J is TRBJ2-7 and V is TRBV11-2; the D is unclear. CDR3 length: 14 amino acids. V was pared by 2 bases and J by 6 bases, with 14 bases between. Germline loops: CDR1 SGHAT, CDR2 FQNNGV. The CDR3 DNA reads as TGTGCCAGCAGCTTACTTGTCCGTCCCCGCGAGCAGTACTTC. This gives the protein CASSLLVRPREQYF. The whole variable domain, remainder taken from reference TRBV11-2 and TRBJ2-7, is EAGVAQSPRYKIIEKRQSVAFWCNPISGHATLYWYQQILGQGPKLLIQFQNNGVVDDSQLPKDRFSAERLKGVDSTLKIQPAKLEDSAVYLCASSLLVRPREQYFGPGTRLTVT.

The V and J genes are TRBV6-5 and TRBJ2-1, with 8 positions matching TRBD2. In germline, CDR1 is MNHEY, CDR2 SVGAGI. V gave up 6 bases and J gave up 8 bases; unmatched junction bases: 6. This CDR3 region has 13 residues. CDR3 coding DNA: TGTGCCAGCAGGAATAGCGGGGTTGATGAGCAGTTCTTC. This translates into CASRNSGVDEQFF.

Of note for this clone: Within the sample, other DNA sequences also encode this same CDR3. The V gene is TRBV27, the J gene TRBJ2-3, with D possibly TRBD2 on 6 matching bases. The CDR3 is 14 residues long. V was cut by 3 bases and J by 0 bases, with 7 bases left in between. The germline V gene has CDR1 MNHEY and CDR2 SMNVEV (reference sequence). CDR3 bases: TGTGCCAGCAGTTTCGGGGGAAGCACAGATACGCAGTATTTT. This codes for CASSFGGSTDTQYF.

J is TRBJ2-7 and V is TRBV7-2; 12 nucleotides align to TRBD1. Germline values: CDR1 SGHTA, CDR2 FQGNSA. J was trimmed by 11 bases and V by 0 bases; bases with no gene match: 5. The CDR3 is made up of 14 amino acids. The CDR3 loop is CASSLAGGQGAEYF. CDR3 sequence (DNA): TGTGCCAGCAGCTTAGCGGGGGGACAGGGGGCGGAGTACTTC.

The chain joins TRBV4-1 to TRBJ2-1, with unresolved D. The CDR3 runs 15 residues. V lost 4 bases and J lost 4, with 14 bases in between. From germline, CDR1 is MGHRA and CDR2 YSYEKL. This CDR3 is CASSRSVGQYNEQFF. The CDR3 DNA reads as TGCGCCAGCAGCCGGTCCGTGGGCCAATACAATGAGCAGTTCTTC.

The chain couples TRBV10-2 to TRBJ2-1; 8 bases map to TRBD2. V shed 5 bases, J shed 7 bases, and the junction held 10 bases outside the gene matches. The CDR3 is 15 residues long. The germline gives CDR1 WSHSY, CDR2 SAAADI. CDR3 sequence reads: CASSPSSGSLNEQFF. The CDR3 DNA reads TGCGCCAGCAGTCCGAGCAGCGGGAGTTTGAATGAGCAGTTCTTC.

The DNA for the CDR3 is TGTGCCAGCAGCGTAGACCGAGGTGGGGGAGGTAACTATGGCTACACCTTC. Protein: CASSVDRGGGGNYGYTF. The chain recombines TRBV9 with TRBJ1-2; TRBD1 might be the D (5 bases). The germline V and J ends were trimmed by 0 bases and 1 base, with 16 bases remaining between them. This CDR3 is 17 amino acids long. Germline V gene lookup returns CDR1 SGDLS and CDR2 YYNGEE.

This clone was seen only a few times. Other DNA sequences in this sample translate to the same CDR3. The chain employs TRBV6-4 and TRBJ2-1; 15 nucleotides match TRBD2. J was trimmed by 6 bases and V by 4 bases; bases with no gene match: 1. From germline, CDR1 is MRHNA and CDR2 SNTAGT. The CDR3 sequence is 15 residues long. CDR3 coding DNA: TGTGCCAGCAGTGGGACTAGCGGGGGGGCCAATGAGCAGTTCTTC. Its protein product is CASSGTSGGANEQFF.

The chain recombines TRBV3-1 (or the pseudogene TRBV3-2) with TRBJ1-2; no definite D call. Per germline, CDR1 LGHDT and CDR2 YNNKEL (reference sequence). The V end lost 5 bases, the J end lost 6 bases, and 10 bases lay between the germline ends. This CDR3 spans 12 amino acids. The chain's CDR3 is CASSLDFDGYTF. CDR3 DNA: TGTGCCAGCAGCTTAGATTTCGATGGCTACACCTTC.

The chain combines TRBV11-2 with TRBJ1-2, with TRBD1 matching 12 bases. Looked up from germline, CDR1 is SGHAT and CDR2 is FQNNGV. CDR3 length equals 18 residues. V shed 3 bases, J shed 2 bases, and the junction held 10 bases outside the gene matches. The CDR3 DNA is TGTGCCAGCAGCTTTAACCGGGACAGGGGGCGGATAAACTATGGCTACACCTTC. Its translation is CASSFNRDRGRINYGYTF.

This chain connects TRBV27 to TRBJ1-1; 10 bases line up with TRBD1. The CDR3 is made up of 20 amino acids. Germline V gene lookup returns CDR1 MNHEY and CDR2 SMNVEV (reference sequence). V was clipped by 5 bases and J by 0 bases; unmatched bases: 18. This CDR3 is CASSKGQGTHDGPMNTEAFF. For the CDR3, the DNA is TGTGCCAGCAGTAAGGGACAGGGGACGCACGACGGCCCAATGAACACTGAAGCTTTCTTT.

This clone was found a few times. The chain recombines TRBV4-1 with TRBJ2-7; tentatively, D is TRBD1 (8 bases). V lost 4 bases, J lost 7 bases, and 20 bases lay in between. The CDR3 is 15 amino acids. The V gene's germline CDR1 is MGHRA and CDR2 YSYEKL. The CDR3, as DNA: TGCGCCAGCAGCCCCCGACAGGGGACTATGAAGGAGCAGTACTTC. Translating it yields CASSPRQGTMKEQYF.

This chain joins TRBV28 and TRBJ1-4; TRBD1 might be the D (5 bases). This CDR3 is built from 13 residues. Germline loops: CDR1 MDHEN, CDR2 SYDVKM. Trimming stripped 3 bases from V and 8 bases from J, with 10 bases between. In DNA, the CDR3 is TGTGCCAGCAGTTTTGGGCGGGGGGAAAAACTGTTTTTT. Translation: CASSFGRGEKLFF.

This rearrangement joins TRBV18 to TRBJ2-5; D not certain. V lost 6 bases and J lost 5, with 19 bases in between. Germline V lookup: CDR1 KGHSH, CDR2 LQKENI. The CDR3 consists of 15 residues. The CDR3 is CASSASNGRRETQYF. The CDR3, as DNA: TGTGCCAGCTCCGCTTCGAATGGAAGGCGGGAGACCCAGTACTTC.

This chain links TRBV2 with TRBJ2-3, with D perhaps TRBD2 (7 bases). Trimming removed 7 bases at V and 5 bases at J, with 16 bases between. This CDR3 is 14 amino acids long. Germline V gene data show CDR1 as SNHLY and CDR2 as FYNNEI. As DNA, the CDR3 is TGTGCCAGCACCGCTCGGGGGGCGCTAGATACGCAGTATTTT. Its protein is CASTARGALDTQYF.